The 25 T cell receptor beta chains in this list originate from one sample, sequenced in a study of CD8+ T cells in alopecia areata. cDNA reverse transcribed from extracted RNA served as the sequencing template. Profiled with immunoSEQ multiplex PCR; TCRdb holds only in-frame clones, not every one. The sample has 110,000 to 150,000 clones, approximately 50% seen once. Source: CD4+ T cells sorted from blood, taken at week 0. These TCRs come from a human donor with alopecia areata.

V gene TRBV29-1 combines with J gene TRBJ1-2; D may be TRBD1 (6 bases). Germline CDR1 and CDR2: SQVTM and ANQGSEA. This CDR3 comprises 15 residues. Between the trimmed V and J ends, which lost 0 bases and 4 bases, there was a span of 15 bases. The CDR3 loop reads CSVEDRGHRSYGYTF. CDR3 in DNA: TGCAGCGTTGAAGATCGGGGGCATCGAAGCTATGGCTACACCTTC. Full variable domain (outside the CDR3, taken from reference TRBV29-1 and TRBJ1-2): SAVISQKPSRDICQRGTSLTIQCQVDSQVTMMFWYRQQPGQSLTLIATANQGSEATYESGFVIDKFPISRPNLTFSTLTVSNMSPEDSSIYLCSVEDRGHRSYGYTFGSGTRLTVV.

This clone was found a few times. The chain links TRBV27 to TRBJ2-1; 8 bases match TRBD2. The CDR3 sequence is 14 residues long. The ends lost 6 bases at V and 7 bases at J; junction bases unmatched: 8. The V gene's germline CDR1 is MNHEY and CDR2 SMNVEV (reference sequence). This CDR3 reads CASREGLGRNEQFF. DNA for the CDR3: TGTGCCAGCAGGGAGGGACTAGGAAGGAATGAGCAGTTCTTC.

The chain recombines TRBV5-1 with TRBJ2-5; 7 positions match TRBD1. Germline CDR1 SGHRS, CDR2 YFSETQ. Unmatched junction bases numbered 7, after V lost 4 bases and J lost 4 bases. CDR3 size: 14 residues. The CDR3 region has the DNA TGCGCCAGCAGCAGAGACAGGGTCGGAGAGACCCAGTACTTC. Translation: CASSRDRVGETQYF.

V gene TRBV14 combines with J gene TRBJ2-5, with TRBD1 matching 10 bases. Trimming removed 0 bases from V and 5 bases from J; junction bases left unmatched: 3. Germline CDR1 reads SGHDN; CDR2 reads FVKESK. The CDR3 spans 15 residues. In DNA, the CDR3 is TGTGCCAGCAGCCAAGATGGGACAGGGGCGGAGACCCAGTACTTC. Protein sequence: CASSQDGTGAETQYF.

This clone was seen more than once but under ten times. This chain links TRBV30 with TRBJ1-5, with TRBD1 as a possible D gene (6 bases). Trimming removed 0 bases at V and 3 bases at J, with 21 bases between. The CDR3 has 18 amino acids. Looked up from germline, CDR1 is GTSNPN and CDR2 is SVGIG (reference sequence). The CDR3 sequence is CAWSVRHQTGGVNQPQHF. DNA for the CDR3: TGTGCCTGGAGTGTACGCCACCAGACAGGTGGGGTCAATCAGCCCCAGCATTTT.

Only a few counts were recorded for this clone. This sequence joins TRBV15 and TRBJ2-5, with a tentative D call TRBD1 (6 bases). Germline CDR1 is LNHNV and CDR2 is YYDKDF (reference sequence). Deletions cut 8 bases from V and 2 bases from J, with 18 bases between. The CDR3 extends over 15 amino acids. The CDR3 reads CATRPRGKGQETQYF. DNA of the CDR3: TGTGCCACCCGACCCAGGGGTAAAGGGCAAGAGACCCAGTACTTC.

The CDR3 loop reads CASTHQVPHSGANVLTF. CDR3 in DNA: TGCGCCAGCACCCACCAGGTCCCTCACTCTGGGGCCAACGTCCTGACTTTC. The chain employs TRBV23-1 and TRBJ2-6; D is unclear. TRBV23-1 is an open reading frame whose function is uncertain. Trimming removed 7 bases from V and 0 bases from J, with 16 bases in between. CDR3 length: 17 amino acids.

The gene calls are TRBV7-8 and TRBJ2-5; TRBD1 matches 11 bases. Germline assignment: CDR1 SGHVS and CDR2 FQNEAQ. The CDR3 runs to 15 residues. The ends lost 4 bases at V and 4 bases at J; junction bases unmatched: 5. DNA for the CDR3: TGTGCCAGCAGCTCCACCGGGACAGGGGGAGAGACCCAGTACTTC. It yields the protein CASSSTGTGGETQYF.

The J gene is TRBJ2-1, the V gene TRBV4-1, with 13 nucleotides matching TRBD2. The CDR3 loop spans 16 amino acids. CDR1 and CDR2 (germline): MGHRA, YSYEKL. The junction had 10 bases not matched to a gene; V was cut back by 4 bases and J by 10 bases. The CDR3 DNA sequence: TGCGCCAGCAGCCCTCAACTAGCGGGAGGGCCAAGGGAGCAGTTCTTC. The encoded protein is CASSPQLAGGPREQFF.

The chain's CDR3 is CASSLTTGNGQPQHF. In DNA form, the CDR3 reads TGTGCCAGCTCACTGACCACGGGAAACGGGCAGCCCCAGCATTTT. The chain is built from TRBV18 and TRBJ1-5; D is unclear. Germline V gene lookup returns CDR1 KGHSH and CDR2 LQKENI. The CDR3 spans 15 residues. V was shortened by 4 bases and J by 7 bases, with 17 bases between the two germline ends.

This clone was observed a handful of times. A read error is possible here, since a much larger clone lies one base away. Other DNA sequences within the sample encode an identical CDR3. The rearrangement joins TRBV6-6 to TRBJ1-2; no reliable D call. Looked up from germline, CDR1 is MNHNY and CDR2 is SVGAGI (reference sequence). Trimming shortened V by 2 bases and J by 7 bases, and 5 bases separated the two germline ends. The CDR3 is 11 residues long. CDR3 in DNA: TGTGCCAGCAGTTACGGCCTTGGCTACACCTTC. Translated, it gives CASSYGLGYTF.

The rearrangement joins TRBV29-1 to TRBJ2-2; weak D call: TRBD2 (5 bases). This CDR3 is built from 14 residues. V was cut by 7 bases and J by 3 bases, with 15 bases left in between. CDR1 is SQVTM, CDR2 ANQGSEA, per germline. This CDR3 is CSARTVGDTGELFF. CDR3 bases: TGCAGCGCGCGCACAGTCGGGGACACCGGGGAGCTGTTTTTT.

This clone turned up a few times. The J gene is TRBJ2-7, the V gene TRBV29-1; D unresolved. This CDR3 is 13 amino acids long. The ends were cut back, 4 bases at V and 6 bases at J, with 16 bases in the middle. The germline V gene encodes CDR1 SQVTM and CDR2 ANQGSEA. CDR3: CSVVYSGRREQYF. The CDR3 DNA sequence: TGCAGCGTTGTATACTCAGGACGGCGCGAGCAGTACTTC.

This clone was recorded a few times. V gene TRBV29-1 combines with J gene TRBJ1-5; D is unresolved. This CDR3 is 12 amino acids long. CDR1 SQVTM and CDR2 ANQGSEA come from the germline V gene. V shed 7 bases and J shed 6 bases, with 13 bases lying between them. The CDR3 loop reads CSDYSGIQPQHF. CDR3 DNA sequence: TGCAGCGACTACTCGGGTATTCAGCCCCAGCATTTT.

The chain uses TRBV19 and TRBJ2-5, with unresolved D. The CDR3 has 16 residues. With 7 bases removed from V and 0 bases from J, the gap between germline ends came to 18 bases. Germline values: CDR1 LNHDA, CDR2 SQIVND (reference sequence). This chain's CDR3 is CASTATGLPDQETQYF. DNA for the CDR3: TGTGCCAGTACCGCTACCGGGCTTCCGGACCAAGAGACCCAGTACTTC.

This clone came up a few times. The V call is TRBV15, the J call TRBJ2-5; D is tentatively TRBD1 or TRBD2 (5 bases each). The V gene's germline CDR1 is LNHNV and CDR2 YYDKDF (reference sequence). V was trimmed by 1 base and J by 1 base, leaving 7 bases between them. The CDR3 sequence is 14 residues long. CDR3 nucleotides: TGTGCCACCAGCAGAGGAGGGACCCAAGAGACCCAGTACTTC. As protein: CATSRGGTQETQYF.

The rearrangement joins TRBV30 to TRBJ2-3; D may correspond to TRBD1 or TRBD2 (5 bases each). Germline loops: CDR1 GTSNPN, CDR2 SVGIG (reference sequence). The V and J ends lost 2 bases and 4 bases respectively, with 13 bases between them. The CDR3 has 14 residues. CDR3 nucleotide sequence: TGTGCCTGGAGTAAGGGCAGGGAGTCAGATACGCAGTATTTT. Protein product: CAWSKGRESDTQYF.

This clone was seen a few times. The chain employs TRBV19 and TRBJ2-2; D is undetermined. Trimming removed 8 bases from V and 7 bases from J, with 5 bases in between. The CDR3 has 10 residues. CDR1 and CDR2 from the germline V gene are LNHDA and SQIVND (reference sequence). This chain's CDR3 is CASLGGELFF. DNA for the CDR3: TGTGCCAGTTTGGGCGGGGAGCTGTTTTTT.

In its sample, this clone was seen a few times. The V call is TRBV29-1, the J call TRBJ2-7; the D is unclear. V lost 6 bases, J lost 6 bases, and 12 bases lay in between. CDR3 length equals 11 residues. Germline loops: CDR1 SQVTM, CDR2 ANQGSEA. In DNA, the CDR3 is TGCAGCGTCCCAGGCCCTACCGAGCAGTACTTC. This encodes CSVPGPTEQYF.

This clone was seen more than once but under ten times. This chain connects TRBV29-1 to TRBJ1-1; D gene uncertain. V dropped 6 bases and J dropped 5 bases, with 16 bases sitting between them. Germline CDR1 and CDR2: SQVTM and ANQGSEA. The CDR3 covers 13 residues. Here the CDR3 reads CSVGRDAGTEAFF. DNA of the CDR3: TGCAGCGTAGGGAGAGATGCGGGGACTGAAGCTTTCTTT.

The chain is built from TRBV15 and TRBJ1-2, with unresolved D. With 0 bases removed from V and 4 bases from J, the gap between germline ends came to 18 bases. This CDR3 is built from 17 residues. Germline lookup yields CDR1 LNHNV and CDR2 YYDKDF (reference sequence). The CDR3 DNA reads as TGTGCCACCAGCAGAGACCCCGTGGTGAGGGAGAGCTATGGCTACACCTTC. Translated: CATSRDPVVRESYGYTF.

This clone was seen once. This rearrangement joins TRBV29-1 to TRBJ2-2; the D gene is possibly TRBD1 (6 bases). The CDR3 loop spans 14 amino acids. V was trimmed by 7 bases and J by 0 bases, leaving 12 bases between them. Per the germline V gene, CDR1 is SQVTM and CDR2 is ANQGSEA. For the CDR3, the DNA is TGCAGCGCATCCGGGACACCGAACACCGGGGAGCTGTTTTTT. It yields the protein CSASGTPNTGELFF.

This clone was counted only a few times. The chain couples TRBV27 to TRBJ2-7; D tentatively reads TRBD1 or TRBD2 (6 bases each). This CDR3 region has 13 residues. Trimming took off 6 bases at V and 6 bases at J, with 15 bases between the two ends. Germline V gene sequence: CDR1 MNHEY, CDR2 SMNVEV (reference sequence). CDR3 nucleotides: TGTGCCAGCAGCCTTTATGGGGGGCTCGAGCAGTACTTC. Amino acids: CASSLYGGLEQYF.

The chain joins TRBV2 to TRBJ2-1, with D perhaps matching TRBD1 or TRBD2 (5 bases each). From germline, CDR1 is SNHLY and CDR2 FYNNEI. The CDR3 has 14 amino acids. V was trimmed by 7 bases and J by 10 bases, leaving 20 bases between them. Here the CDR3 reads CASKLGPPDGEQFF. The DNA for the CDR3 is TGTGCCAGCAAATTGGGACCACCGGACGGGGAGCAGTTCTTC.

J is TRBJ2-7 and V is TRBV6-5; D is unresolved. Trimming shortened V by 5 bases and J by 6 bases, and 11 bases separated the two germline ends. The CDR3 length is 12 residues. Germline loops: CDR1 MNHEY, CDR2 SVGAGI. CDR3 region: CASSNTRSEQYF. In DNA, the CDR3 is TGTGCCAGCAGTAACACGAGGTCCGAGCAGTACTTC.